The TCR beta chain under discussion was sequenced for a study of T cell responses to AZD1222 COVID-19 vaccine. General study results and limits: The span of vaccine-associated CD4 TCRs extended across spike, with dominance at 160-218 and 743-854. After two AZD1222 doses, spike-specific TCR breadth and depth rose versus day 0. Among AZD1222 vaccinees, only five or six were seropositive at baseline. Clonal diversity was possibly underestimated; the donors were predominantly white British and more often female.

On this clone itself: Its specificity is not known.

Germline CDR1 and CDR2: SGHTS and YDEGEE. V lost 3 bases and J 3 bases, leaving 7 bases between the germline ends. The CDR3 is 13 residues long. Clones were read by immunoSEQ multiplex PCR, and TCRdb kept only the in-frame ones, dropping some. Among tens of thousands of clones, approximately 83% were seen once, and the ten largest hold about 10%. The material sequenced was peripheral blood, taken 28 days after the second AZD1222 dose. This clonotype was sampled from an adult who received the AZD1222 COVID-19 vaccine. The chain has TRBV5-8 and TRBJ1-5; D is uncertain. DNA of the CDR3: TGTGCCAGCAGCTCCCGGATCAATCAGCCCCAGCATTTT. It yields the protein CASSSRINQPQHF.